These T cell receptor beta chains were read from a single sample in a study of beta chain features in type 1 diabetes. Sequenced by immunoSEQ multiplex PCR; TCRdb stores in-frame clones only, minus some. The table records approximately 260,000 clones, about a fifth of them present only once. Sequencing input: naive CD4+ T cells from blood. The receptors stem from a woman aged 40 to 50 with type 1 diabetes. CDR3s include the opening cysteine and the closing phenylalanine or tryptophan. Fields, in order: V gene, clone size, D gene, J gene, CDR3 protein, CDR3 DNA. D genes are given only for firm matches. Clone size is stated in some rows and not others, as once, few, many or a class when expanded.

>TRBV11-2|few|TRBD1|TRBJ2-3
CASSEGATDTQYF
TGTGCCAGCAGCGAGGGGGCAACGGATACGCAGTATTTT
>TRBV14|few|NA|TRBJ2-7
CASSQREDSYEQYF
TGTGCCAGCAGCCAGAGGGAGGACTCCTACGAGCAGTACTTC
>TRBV4-3|NA|NA|TRBJ2-3
CASSLISTDTQYF
TGCGCCAGCAGCCTTATAAGCACAGATACGCAGTATTTT
>TRBV30|NA|TRBD2|TRBJ2-1
CAWRRGTSSRGRNEQFF
TGTGCCTGGAGGCGGGGGACTAGCTCTCGAGGGAGGAATGAGCAGTTCTTC
>TRBV28|NA|NA|TRBJ1-2
CASSFRGGGYTF
TGTGCCAGCAGTTTTCGCGGGGGTGGCTACACCTTC
>TRBV9|NA|NA|TRBJ2-7
CASSVSSRGHEQYF
TGTGCCAGCAGCGTCTCCTCTCGAGGCCACGAGCAGTACTTC
>TRBV5-4|once|NA|TRBJ2-6
CASSLALTGRGANVLTF
TGTGCCAGCAGCTTGGCGCTAACAGGGCGTGGGGCCAACGTCCTGACTTTC
>TRBV5-1|NA|NA|TRBJ2-7
CASRRDTTYEQYF
TGCGCCAGCAGACGGGACACTACTTACGAGCAGTACTTC
>TRBV11-3|few|NA|TRBJ2-3
CASSSGGTDTQYF
TGTGCCAGCAGCTCAGGGGGCACAGATACGCAGTATTTT
>TRBV18|once|NA|TRBJ1-1
CASSPPNADTEAFF
TGTGCCAGCTCACCACCGAACGCGGACACTGAAGCTTTCTTT
>TRBV7-9|NA|NA|TRBJ1-5
CASSRGSNQPQHF
TGTGCCAGTTCCCGGGGTAGCAATCAGCCCCAGCATTTT
>TRBV7-2|NA|TRBD2|TRBJ2-1
CASSLVLAGGRDEQFF
TGTGCCAGCAGCTTAGTGTTAGCGGGAGGGCGGGATGAGCAGTTCTTC
>TRBV18|NA|NA|TRBJ2-7
CASSPPAGHYEQYF
TGTGCCAGCTCACCACCAGCGGGACACTACGAGCAGTACTTC
>TRBV19|NA|TRBD1|TRBJ1-2
CASSGGTGRIYGYTF
TGTGCCAGTAGTGGAGGGACAGGGCGCATCTATGGCTACACCTTC
>TRBV5-1|NA|NA|TRBJ2-6
CASSLGSSTGANVLTF
TGCGCCAGCAGCTTGGGGAGCTCGACTGGGGCCAACGTCCTGACTTTC
>TRBV27|few|NA|TRBJ2-1
CASSEKTLYNEQFF
TGTGCCAGCAGTGAAAAGACTTTATACAATGAGCAGTTCTTC
>TRBV7-3|few|NA|TRBJ2-5
CASSPGEETQYF
TGTGCCAGCAGCCCGGGGGAGGAGACCCAGTACTTC
>TRBV7-2|NA|NA|TRBJ2-7
CASRPTGRGSYEQYF
TGTGCCAGCAGGCCCACAGGTCGTGGCTCCTACGAGCAGTACTTC
>TRBV9|few|TRBD2|TRBJ2-1
CASSASGRIYEQFF
TGTGCCAGCAGCGCTAGCGGGAGGATCTATGAGCAGTTCTTC
>TRBV7-3|few|NA|TRBJ2-3
CASSPITPGADTQYF
TGTGCCAGCTCCCCCATAACCCCAGGGGCAGATACGCAGTATTTT
>TRBV28|NA|TRBD1|TRBJ2-5
CASSSGQDETQYF
TGTGCCAGCAGTTCCGGACAGGATGAGACCCAGTACTTC